This T cell receptor beta chain appears in the sequencing data of a study of blood T cell repertoires in COVID-19. Here immunoSEQ multiplex PCR was the method, and the copy in TCRdb shows in-frame clones only, minus some. The profile shows 150,000 to 200,000 clones, 80% to 90% of them singletons. The CDR3 has 15 residues. Germline lookup yields CDR1 LGHDT and CDR2 YNNKEL (reference sequence). The V segment lost 2 bases and the J segment 7 bases; nucleotides outside the gene matches: 10. The V gene is TRBV3-1 (or the pseudogene TRBV3-2), the J gene TRBJ2-7; TRBD1 matches 8 bases. The TCR was taken from a woman aged 18-29 years who had recovered from COVID-19. Sequenced: PBMCs or T cells enriched from blood (not recorded which). CDR3 residues: CASSQIAGGLGEQYF. The CDR3 coding sequence is TGTGCCAGCAGCCAAATTGCAGGGGGCCTCGGGGAGCAGTACTTC.